One and the same sample provided the 10 T cell receptor beta chains below, sequenced in a study of regulatory dendritic cells for organ transplantation. Assay used: immunoSEQ multiplex PCR; TCRdb lists only in-frame clones, some missing. Found here are 29,000 or so clones, around 79% of them singletons; the top ten hold 2.2%. The specimen was memory CD4+ T cells from blood. Subset described: CD45RO+ memory T cells. The receptor source for this set is a human donor in good health.

The J gene is TRBJ1-5, the V gene TRBV30, with a possible D match to TRBD1 (6 bases). Trimming left V 1 base short and J 6 bases short, with 16 bases between. Germline V gene sequence: CDR1 GTSNPN, CDR2 SVGIG (reference sequence). This CDR3 spans 15 amino acids. The CDR3 DNA reads TGTGCCTGGAGTGCTTCATCAGGGGTGAGTCAGCCCCAGCATTTT. Translated, it gives CAWSASSGVSQPQHF. The whole variable domain, remainder taken from reference TRBV30 and TRBJ1-5, is SQTIHQWPATLVQPVGSPLSLECTVEGTSNPNLYWYRQAAGRGLQLLFYSVGIGQISSEVPQNLSASRPQDRQFILSSKKLLLSDSGFYLCAWSASSGVSQPQHFGDGTRLSIL.

This CDR3 reads CAWKGPVTQETQYF. The CDR3 DNA sequence: TGTGCCTGGAAGGGGCCCGTGACGCAAGAGACCCAGTACTTC. V is TRBV30 and J is TRBJ2-5; possible D gene TRBD1, 5 bases. The CDR3 is 14 amino acids. The V end was cut by 4 bases, the J end by 2 bases, with 14 bases between. The germline gives CDR1 GTSNPN, CDR2 SVGIG (reference sequence).

The chain joins TRBV30 to TRBJ2-7; possibly TRBD1 for D (6 bases). Deletions cut 4 bases from V and 4 bases from J, with 14 bases between. This CDR3 is built from 13 residues. The V gene's germline CDR1 is GTSNPN and CDR2 SVGIG (reference sequence). CDR3 DNA sequence: TGTGCCTGGAATACAGGGACGACATACGAGCAGTACTTC. It translates to CAWNTGTTYEQYF.

The chain has TRBV30 and TRBJ2-7, with TRBD2 matching over 9 bases. The trim removed 4 bases at V and 1 base at J, leaving 11 bases unmatched. In germline, CDR1 is GTSNPN, CDR2 SVGIG (reference sequence). CDR3 length: 16 residues. The CDR3 DNA is TGTGCCTGGACCCTCCCGACTAGCGGACTATCCTACGAGCAGTACTTC. It translates to CAWTLPTSGLSYEQYF.

V gene TRBV6-6 combines with J gene TRBJ1-3; perhaps TRBD1 as D (6 bases). The CDR3 has 13 residues. V shed 6 bases and J shed 3 bases, with 9 bases lying between them. Germline V gene data show CDR1 as MNHNY and CDR2 as SVGAGI (reference sequence). In nucleotides, the CDR3 is TGTGCCAGCAGGGGGACACTTGGAAACACCATATATTTT. Amino acid sequence: CASRGTLGNTIYF.

The chain recombines TRBV4-3 with TRBJ2-7; D unresolved. Deletions cut 5 bases from V and 2 bases from J, with 4 bases between. Per germline, CDR1 LGHNA and CDR2 YSLEER. The CDR3 sequence is 11 residues long. The CDR3 loop is CASSGPYEQYF. The CDR3 nucleotides are TGCGCCAGCAGCGGACCCTACGAGCAGTACTTC.

The CDR3 nucleotides are TGTGCCAGCAGCGTAGGTCTGGGGCCGAACACTGAAGCTTTCTTT. Its protein is CASSVGLGPNTEAFF. The chain employs TRBV9 and TRBJ1-1, with a tentative D call TRBD1 (5 bases). V was shortened by 0 bases and J by 1 base, with 10 bases between the two germline ends. CDR3 length: 15 amino acids. In germline, CDR1 is SGDLS, CDR2 YYNGEE.

V gene TRBV5-4 combines with J gene TRBJ2-1; 12 bases match TRBD2. CDR1 is SGHNT and CDR2 is YYREEE in the germline V gene (reference sequence). Germline trimming cut 5 bases from V and 6 bases from J; bases unmatched to any gene: 6. The CDR3 is 15 residues long. CDR3 nucleotides: TGTGCCAGCAGAGGCCTAGCGGGAGGGTCCAATGAGCAGTTCTTC. Protein sequence: CASRGLAGGSNEQFF.

V usage is TRBV7-2 and J usage is TRBJ1-1; the D is unclear. The CDR3 extends over 12 amino acids. Per the germline V gene, CDR1 is SGHTA and CDR2 is FQGNSA. V was trimmed by 2 bases and J by 1 base, leaving 2 bases between them. CDR3 nucleotides: TGTGCCAGCAGCTTACAGAACACTGAAGCTTTCTTT. This codes for CASSLQNTEAFF.

The CDR3: CSVEGWTDNEQFF. In nucleotides, the CDR3 is TGCAGCGTTGAAGGTTGGACCGACAATGAGCAGTTCTTC. The chain recombines TRBV29-1 with TRBJ2-1; D gene unclear. Germline V gene lookup returns CDR1 SQVTM and CDR2 ANQGSEA. This CDR3 comprises 13 residues. Trimming pared 1 base from V and 5 bases from J, leaving 9 bases between.